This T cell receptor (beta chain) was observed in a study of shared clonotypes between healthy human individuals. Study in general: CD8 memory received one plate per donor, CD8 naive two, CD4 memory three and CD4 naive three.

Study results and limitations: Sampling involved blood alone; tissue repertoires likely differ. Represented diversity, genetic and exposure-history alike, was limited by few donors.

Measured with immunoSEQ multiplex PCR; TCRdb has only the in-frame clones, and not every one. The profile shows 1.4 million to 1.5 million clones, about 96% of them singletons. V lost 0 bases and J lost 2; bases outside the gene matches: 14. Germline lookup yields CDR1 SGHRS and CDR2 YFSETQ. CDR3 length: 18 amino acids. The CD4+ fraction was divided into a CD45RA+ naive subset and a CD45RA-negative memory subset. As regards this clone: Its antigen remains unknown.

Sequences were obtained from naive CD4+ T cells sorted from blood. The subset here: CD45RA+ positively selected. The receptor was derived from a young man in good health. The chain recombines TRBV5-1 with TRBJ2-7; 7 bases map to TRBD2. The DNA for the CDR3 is TGCGCCAGCAGCTTGGGACCCATATCAGCGGGAAGAACCTACGAGCAGTACTTC. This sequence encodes CASSLGPISAGRTYEQYF.